This TCR beta chain was recorded in a study of CD8+ T cells in alopecia areata (dated by TCRdb to 2016 to 2019). As for the study more broadly: Treated patients were enrolled in an open-label pilot trial of oral tofacitinib, 5 to 10 mg twice daily, for moderate-to-severe alopecia areata. immunoSEQ multiplex PCR using 35 Vbeta forward primers and 13 Jbeta reverse primers was used to amplify TCRbeta CDR3 regions. Scalp clonality was compared among normal scalp (n=4), patchy alopecia areata scalp (n=8), and alopecia totalis/universalis scalp (n=8). RNA was extracted with the PAXgene miRNA kit for fixed scalp, the miRNeasy kit for PBMCs, and the RNeasy kit for mouse skin. Disease severity in treated patients was measured with the SALT score, which quantifies the percentage of affected scalp surface area. On the human side, TCRbeta sequencing was run on scalp tissue and on sorted CD4+ and CD8+ peripheral blood T cells from healthy controls and from alopecia areata patients with either patchy or totalis/universalis disease. Biopsies were taken from tofacitinib-treated patients at baseline and at 4 and 24 weeks of treatment, and a later scalp biopsy was taken in several of the tofacitinib-treated patients. To study T cell clonal expansion in alopecia areata, the researchers applied high-throughput TCRbeta sequencing to both the C3H/HeJ mouse model and human patients. Patients received tofacitinib for 6 to 18 months and were then followed off drug for 6 months to check for delayed response and recurrence. General findings and caveats noted by the study authors: Tofacitinib significantly lowered scalp clonality and the number of expanded CD8+ clones among the top 100 scalp clones. Unlike mouse skin, where gammadelta T cells dominate, normal human skin contains resident alphabeta T cells that get sequenced too, which complicates analysis of the scalp TCR repertoire. Higher clonality and more expanded CD8+ clones were observed in lesional scalp than in normal scalp, particularly in alopecia totalis/universalis, a finding suggestive of antigenic drive. Shared TCR sequences between patients were less evident than in mice, which may be partly attributable to HLA diversity in the patient population. Many expanded lesional clones persisted in scalp and blood during tofacitinib treatment, which may partly explain relapse after stopping treatment. The treated cohort was small, with a single nonresponder, so links between baseline CD8+ expansion and response need larger studies.

The receptor library was made with the immunoSEQ multiplex PCR assay. RNA was extracted from all samples and reverse transcribed into cDNA as template for TCR sequencing. SuperScript III was used for first-strand cDNA synthesis, primed with a 2:1 mix of oligo-dT and random hexamers. A synthetic immune receptor repertoire was used to gauge amplification bias, and whatever bias remained was removed computationally. From the authors' description of their analysis: Raw reads were preprocessed to remove errors, and CDR3 was defined according to IMGT conventions as the region from the conserved cysteine to phenylalanine. Clonality was calculated as 1 minus Shannon entropy normalized by log2 of the number of productive unique TCRs. CD4 or CD8 identity of scalp clones was inferred by cross-referencing scalp TCRbeta sequences with sorted blood CD4 and CD8 repertoires. Drawn from immuneACCESS, this table holds only the in-frame rearrangements with V and J called that TCRdb kept. Clones are partly lost; checked studies trace under half to an unresolved V gene and leave the rest unexplained. Clonal size and the V and J genes are those of that table, whereas D and trimming came from the DNA. Present in this sample are 160,000 or so clones, 50% to 75% of which were seen just once. Approximately 16% of the sample comes from the top ten.

Comment on this clone: Its binding antigen is unknown. No base-level quality is on record; no much larger clone is a single base apart.

According to the germline V gene (reference sequence), CDR1 reads GTSNPN and CDR2 reads SVGIG. V is shortened by 4 bases, J by 2 bases, and the region joining them spans 15 bases. Including cysteine and phenylalanine, the CDR3 has 15 amino acids. Only the CDR3 part of the read is kept: 45 bases, read in frame from the first base. The treatment or condition label on this specimen signifies: oral pan-JAK inhibitor, 5-10 mg twice daily. Lesional scalp punch biopsies and peripheral blood were obtained from alopecia areata patients. PBMCs were isolated by density centrifugation and stained for CD3, CD4 and CD8, and CD4+ and CD8+ T cells were sorted on a FACSAria.

The clonotype originates from a human donor with alopecia areata. The specimen was CD4+ T cells sorted from blood, collected at approximately week 60, from a patient treated with tofacitinib. In this chain, TRBV30 is recombined with TRBJ1-5, and the D gene may be TRBD1, 5 bases matching. The nucleotide sequence reads TGTGCCTGGACCCCGCCGGGGCAGGGCAATCAGCCCCAGCATTTT. Its amino acids are CAWTPPGQGNQPQHF.